This T cell receptor (beta chain) was found in a study of T cells in Graves' hyperthyroidism and ophthalmopathy. Regions amplified from RNA transcripts were the TCR beta CDR3 regions. HTBI primers were the set used in a first-round RT-PCR of the TCR CDR3. TCRdb called the multiplex PCR reads again in MiXCR, with one record for every CDR3 protein. The profile covers 600,000 or so distinct CDR3 sequences, with 14% appearing a single time and around 7% taken by the ten largest. Investigators excluded patients with uncontrolled infection, other autoimmune disease, pregnancy or lactation. This clonotype was recorded a few times. The CDR3 consists of 15 residues. With V trimmed by 7 bases and J by 2 bases, 8 bases remained unmatched. Germline CDR1 reads LNHDA; CDR2 reads SQIVND (reference sequence).

This sequence originates from a woman aged 18-29 years with Graves' ophthalmopathy. The material sequenced was blood. The V and J genes are TRBV19 and TRBJ2-7; 10 nucleotides align to TRBD2. The CDR3 nucleotides read TGTGCCAGTACCCCCGGGACTAGCGTAACCTACGAGCAGTACTTC. Its protein is CASTPGTSVTYEQYF.